A selection of T cell receptor beta chains follows, all from one sample in a study of blood T cells in healthy people across ages. TCRdb re-analysed the 5' RACE reads in MiXCR, keeping a single row per CDR3 protein. This sample has approximately 1,100,000 distinct CDR3 sequences, with 40% to 50% found just once. The sequenced sample consisted of blood. The source of these receptors is a woman between 55 and 75 years old in good health. CDR3s include the opening cysteine and the closing phenylalanine or tryptophan. The D gene is left open where the match is weak. Clone sizes are given selectively: once, few, many, or a class where the clone is expanded.

j_gene: TRBJ2-6; v_gene: TRBV28; d_gene: NA; abundance: NA; CDR3nt: TGTGCCAGCAGTTTATTGGATGGGGCCAACGTCCTGACTTTC; CDR3aa: CASSLLDGANVLTF
j_gene: TRBJ2-1; v_gene: TRBV15; d_gene: NA; abundance: few; CDR3nt: TGTGCCACCAGCAGAGGGGGGCAGGGTACGAATGAGCAGTTCTTC; CDR3aa: CATSRGGQGTNEQFF
j_gene: TRBJ2-5; v_gene: TRBV27; d_gene: NA; abundance: NA; CDR3nt: TGTGCCAGCAGTCTAGCGCCTACGCCAGAGACCCAGTACTTC; CDR3aa: CASSLAPTPETQYF
j_gene: TRBJ1-5; v_gene: TRBV28; d_gene: NA; abundance: once; CDR3nt: TGTGCCAGCAGTTTAAGTAGGAAACAGCCCCAGCATTTT; CDR3aa: CASSLSRKQPQHF
j_gene: TRBJ2-7; v_gene: TRBV20-1; d_gene: NA; abundance: few; CDR3nt: TGCAGTGCTAGAGCCCCCGGCCGACAGCCCTACGAGCAGTACTTC; CDR3aa: CSARAPGRQPYEQYF
j_gene: TRBJ2-7; v_gene: TRBV5-1; d_gene: TRBD1; abundance: NA; CDR3nt: TGCGCCAGCGGTGTTGTTGGGACAGGAAACTACGAGCAGTACTTC; CDR3aa: CASGVVGTGNYEQYF
j_gene: TRBJ2-7; v_gene: TRBV6-5; d_gene: NA; abundance: many; CDR3nt: TGTGCCAGCAGCTGGGACGGCTCCTACGAGCAGTACTTC; CDR3aa: CASSWDGSYEQYF
j_gene: TRBJ2-7; v_gene: TRBV4-1; d_gene: NA; abundance: NA; CDR3nt: TGCGCCAGCAGCCAAGGTCTAGGGGGAGATCGCGAGCAGTACTTC; CDR3aa: CASSQGLGGDREQYF
j_gene: TRBJ2-1; v_gene: TRBV4-1; d_gene: TRBD2; abundance: few; CDR3nt: TGCGCCAGCAGCCAAGAGCCAAGGACTAGCGGGTCCCGCTCCTACAATGAGCAGTTCTTC; CDR3aa: CASSQEPRTSGSRSYNEQFF
j_gene: TRBJ2-1; v_gene: TRBV28; d_gene: TRBD1; abundance: NA; CDR3nt: TGTGCCAGCAGCCCAGGGGGCCAGGGAGATAATGAGCAGTTCTTC; CDR3aa: CASSPGGQGDNEQFF
j_gene: TRBJ2-5; v_gene: TRBV5-1; d_gene: TRBD2; abundance: NA; CDR3nt: TGCGCCAGCAGCTTTCATTCTAGCGGGAGGGCGGAGGAGCAGTACTTC; CDR3aa: CASSFHSSGRAEEQYF
j_gene: TRBJ2-5; v_gene: TRBV11-2; d_gene: TRBD1; abundance: many; CDR3nt: TGTGCCAGCAGCTCAACAGGGGGACGCCAAGAGACCCAGTACTTC; CDR3aa: CASSSTGGRQETQYF
j_gene: TRBJ2-7; v_gene: TRBV11-2; d_gene: NA; abundance: NA; CDR3nt: TGTGCCAGCAGCTTAGAAACGGGACACCTCTACGAGCAGTACTTC; CDR3aa: CASSLETGHLYEQYF
j_gene: TRBJ2-7; v_gene: TRBV12-3/TRBV12-4; d_gene: NA; abundance: NA; CDR3nt: TGTGCCAGCAGTTTGAGGGTTAGGGATTACGAGCAGTACTTC; CDR3aa: CASSLRVRDYEQYF
j_gene: TRBJ2-1; v_gene: TRBV4-1; d_gene: NA; abundance: NA; CDR3nt: TGCGCCAGCAGCCATCTGAGCGGAATCGATAATGAGCAGTTCTTC; CDR3aa: CASSHLSGIDNEQFF
j_gene: TRBJ2-4; v_gene: TRBV27; d_gene: TRBD2; abundance: NA; CDR3nt: TGTGCCAGCAGTTTCCTCGCGGGAGCGGGAGGGCCGGCCAAAAACATTCAGTACTTC; CDR3aa: CASSFLAGAGGPAKNIQYF
j_gene: TRBJ2-7; v_gene: TRBV27; d_gene: NA; abundance: NA; CDR3nt: TGTGCCAGCAGAGGGGTGCGGCACGAGCAGTACTTC; CDR3aa: CASRGVRHEQYF
j_gene: TRBJ2-1; v_gene: TRBV21-1; d_gene: NA; abundance: NA; CDR3nt: TGTGCCAGCAGCAAAGGGCAGGGGACTAGCGAGAGAACCTACAATGAGCAGTTCTTC; CDR3aa: CASSKGQGTSERTYNEQFF
j_gene: TRBJ2-3; v_gene: TRBV9; d_gene: NA; abundance: NA; CDR3nt: TGTGCCAGCAGCGAGAGGGGGGGGACGGCGAGCACAGATACGCAGTATTTT; CDR3aa: CASSERGGTASTDTQYF
j_gene: TRBJ2-1; v_gene: TRBV5-4; d_gene: NA; abundance: NA; CDR3nt: TGTGCCAGCAGCCCAAGGACTAAAAATACCTACAATGAGCAGTTCTTC; CDR3aa: CASSPRTKNTYNEQFF
j_gene: TRBJ2-1; v_gene: TRBV3-1; d_gene: NA; abundance: NA; CDR3nt: TGTGCCAGCAGCCAACTTAGGGACTTCAATGAGCAGTTCTTC; CDR3aa: CASSQLRDFNEQFF
j_gene: TRBJ1-2; v_gene: TRBV15; d_gene: TRBD1; abundance: many; CDR3nt: TGTGCCACCAGCCTGACAGGGTCCTATGGCTACACCTTC; CDR3aa: CATSLTGSYGYTF
j_gene: TRBJ2-6; v_gene: TRBV7-2; d_gene: NA; abundance: NA; CDR3nt: TGTGCCAGCAGCTTGCCCAAACAGGGTAGACGGGCCAACGTCCTGACTTTC; CDR3aa: CASSLPKQGRRANVLTF
j_gene: TRBJ2-7; v_gene: TRBV12-5; d_gene: NA; abundance: NA; CDR3nt: TGTGCTAGTGGTTTAGCCCAGGGCTCCTACGAGCAGTACTTC; CDR3aa: CASGLAQGSYEQYF
j_gene: TRBJ2-3; v_gene: TRBV10-2; d_gene: NA; abundance: once; CDR3nt: TGCGCCAGCAGTGAGTTTAGGGGTCCAAGCACAGATACGCAGTATTTT; CDR3aa: CASSEFRGPSTDTQYF
j_gene: TRBJ2-1; v_gene: TRBV18; d_gene: TRBD2; abundance: NA; CDR3nt: TGTGCCAGCTCAGAAGCGGGAAACTACAATGAGCAGTTCTTC; CDR3aa: CASSEAGNYNEQFF
j_gene: TRBJ2-3; v_gene: TRBV21-1; d_gene: NA; abundance: once; CDR3nt: TGTGCCAGCAGCAAAGTCAGCGGGGGCAGCACAGATACGCAGTATTTT; CDR3aa: CASSKVSGGSTDTQYF
j_gene: TRBJ2-1; v_gene: TRBV20-1; d_gene: TRBD1; abundance: few; CDR3nt: TGCAGTGCTAGAGATCTGGGGGACAGGGGGCTGGGGGAGCAGTTCTTC; CDR3aa: CSARDLGDRGLGEQFF
j_gene: TRBJ2-7; v_gene: TRBV20-1; d_gene: NA; abundance: NA; CDR3nt: TGCAGTACCCTGGGGGCGAATCCCTACGAGCAGTACTTC; CDR3aa: CSTLGANPYEQYF
j_gene: TRBJ1-5; v_gene: TRBV4-1; d_gene: NA; abundance: NA; CDR3nt: TGCGCCAGCAGCCAAGATTGGGGCCAGCTTTATCAGCCCCAGCATTTT; CDR3aa: CASSQDWGQLYQPQHF
j_gene: TRBJ2-1; v_gene: TRBV7-3; d_gene: TRBD2; abundance: NA; CDR3nt: TGTGCCGGCAGCCCCTTTGACCCTTCTAGCGGGAAGCGGGGAGTGCAGTTCTTC; CDR3aa: CAGSPFDPSSGKRGVQFF
j_gene: TRBJ2-1; v_gene: TRBV20-1; d_gene: NA; abundance: few; CDR3nt: TGCAGTGCTAGAGAGCGTGGTCTCCCCTACAATGAGCAGTTCTTC; CDR3aa: CSARERGLPYNEQFF
j_gene: TRBJ2-1; v_gene: TRBV29-1; d_gene: NA; abundance: NA; CDR3nt: TGCAGCGTTGAAGACCCCTCGGGAGTGGGCTACAATGAGCAGTTCTTC; CDR3aa: CSVEDPSGVGYNEQFF
j_gene: TRBJ2-1; v_gene: TRBV6-2/TRBV6-3; d_gene: TRBD2; abundance: few; CDR3nt: TGTGCCAGCAGTTGGGGACTAGCCCCCAATGAGCAGTTCTTC; CDR3aa: CASSWGLAPNEQFF
j_gene: TRBJ1-1; v_gene: TRBV7-8; d_gene: NA; abundance: NA; CDR3nt: TGTGCCAGCAGCTTAGCACCGGGAAGAATGAACACTGAAGCTTTCTTT; CDR3aa: CASSLAPGRMNTEAFF
j_gene: TRBJ2-5; v_gene: TRBV5-1; d_gene: TRBD2; abundance: NA; CDR3nt: TGCGCCAGCCCCCCGACAACTAGCGGGAGTTGGGAGCAGTACTTC; CDR3aa: CASPPTTSGSWEQYF
j_gene: TRBJ2-3; v_gene: TRBV28; d_gene: TRBD1; abundance: NA; CDR3nt: TGTGCCAGCAGCGAAGGACAGGTCACAGATACGCAGTATTTT; CDR3aa: CASSEGQVTDTQYF
j_gene: TRBJ1-1; v_gene: TRBV20-1; d_gene: NA; abundance: NA; CDR3nt: TGCAGTGCTATGCCGGGGATGAACACTGAAGCTTTCTTT; CDR3aa: CSAMPGMNTEAFF
j_gene: TRBJ2-1; v_gene: TRBV7-9; d_gene: NA; abundance: NA; CDR3nt: TGTGCCAGCAGCCCCCGGGAGAGCAATGAGCAGTTCTTC; CDR3aa: CASSPRESNEQFF
j_gene: TRBJ2-2; v_gene: TRBV2; d_gene: NA; abundance: NA; CDR3nt: TGTGCCAGCAGTGTGGGGTTCGGGGAGCTGTTTTTT; CDR3aa: CASSVGFGELFF
j_gene: TRBJ2-5; v_gene: TRBV3-1; d_gene: NA; abundance: NA; CDR3nt: TGTGCCAGCAGGTACAATGCTCAAGAGACCCAGTACTTC; CDR3aa: CASRYNAQETQYF
j_gene: TRBJ2-1; v_gene: TRBV7-3; d_gene: TRBD2; abundance: NA; CDR3nt: TGTGCCAGCAGCTTAATGGGGAGGGGATACAATGAGCAGTTCTTC; CDR3aa: CASSLMGRGYNEQFF
j_gene: TRBJ1-2; v_gene: TRBV29-1; d_gene: NA; abundance: NA; CDR3nt: TGCAGCGTTGGGGGGACGCCGGTGAACAACTATGGCTACACCTTC; CDR3aa: CSVGGTPVNNYGYTF
j_gene: TRBJ2-7; v_gene: TRBV15; d_gene: TRBD2; abundance: NA; CDR3nt: TGTGCCACCTCGCGGGGGGTCTCTGCCTTTGAGCAGTACTTC; CDR3aa: CATSRGVSAFEQYF